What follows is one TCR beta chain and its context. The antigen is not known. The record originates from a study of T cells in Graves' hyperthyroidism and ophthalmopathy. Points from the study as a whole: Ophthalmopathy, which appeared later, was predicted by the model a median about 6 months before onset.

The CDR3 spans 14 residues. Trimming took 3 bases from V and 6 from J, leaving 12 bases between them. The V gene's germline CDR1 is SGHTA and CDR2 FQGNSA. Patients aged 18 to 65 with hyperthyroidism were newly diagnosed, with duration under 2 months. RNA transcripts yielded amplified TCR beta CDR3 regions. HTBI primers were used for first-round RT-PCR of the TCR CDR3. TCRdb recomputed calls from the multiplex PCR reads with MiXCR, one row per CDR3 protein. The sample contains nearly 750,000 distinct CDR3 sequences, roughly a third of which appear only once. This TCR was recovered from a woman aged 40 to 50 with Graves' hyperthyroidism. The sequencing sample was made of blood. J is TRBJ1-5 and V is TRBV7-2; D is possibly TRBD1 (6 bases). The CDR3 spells CASSFQGSGQPQHF. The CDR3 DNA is TGTGCCAGCAGCTTTCAGGGGAGCGGTCAGCCCCAGCATTTT.